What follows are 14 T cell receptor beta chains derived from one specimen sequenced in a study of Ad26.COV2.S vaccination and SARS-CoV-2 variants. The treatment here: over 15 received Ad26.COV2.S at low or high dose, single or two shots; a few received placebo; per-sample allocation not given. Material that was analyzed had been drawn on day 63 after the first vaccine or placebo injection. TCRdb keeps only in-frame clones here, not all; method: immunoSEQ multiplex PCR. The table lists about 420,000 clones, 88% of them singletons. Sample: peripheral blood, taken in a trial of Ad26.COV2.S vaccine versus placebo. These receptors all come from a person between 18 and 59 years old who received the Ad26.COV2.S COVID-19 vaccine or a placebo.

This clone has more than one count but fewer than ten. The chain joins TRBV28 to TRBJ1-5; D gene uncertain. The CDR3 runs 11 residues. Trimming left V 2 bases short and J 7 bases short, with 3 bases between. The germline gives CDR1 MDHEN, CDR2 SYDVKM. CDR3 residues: CASSLRQPQHF. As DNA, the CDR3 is TGTGCCAGCAGTTTAAGGCAGCCCCAGCATTTT. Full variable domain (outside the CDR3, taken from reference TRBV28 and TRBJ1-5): DVKVTQSSRYLVKRTGEKVFLECVQDMDHENMFWYRQDPGLGLRLIYFSYDVKMKEKGDIPEGYSVSREKKERFSLILESASTNQTSMYLCASSLRQPQHFGDGTRLSIL.

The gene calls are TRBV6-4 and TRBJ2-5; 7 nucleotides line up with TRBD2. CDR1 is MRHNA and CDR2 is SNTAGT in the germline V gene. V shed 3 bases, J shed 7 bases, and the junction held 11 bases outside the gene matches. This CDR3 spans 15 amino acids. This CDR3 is CASSECREGIGTQYF. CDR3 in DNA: TGTGCCAGCAGTGAATGTAGGGAGGGTATCGGGACCCAGTACTTC.

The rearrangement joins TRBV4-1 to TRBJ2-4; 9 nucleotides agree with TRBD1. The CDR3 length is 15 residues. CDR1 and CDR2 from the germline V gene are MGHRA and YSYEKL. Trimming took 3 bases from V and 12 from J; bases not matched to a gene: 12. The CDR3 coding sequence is TGCGCCAGCAGCCAGAGTACCCCCGGGACAGGGAGTCAGTACTTC. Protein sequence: CASSQSTPGTGSQYF.

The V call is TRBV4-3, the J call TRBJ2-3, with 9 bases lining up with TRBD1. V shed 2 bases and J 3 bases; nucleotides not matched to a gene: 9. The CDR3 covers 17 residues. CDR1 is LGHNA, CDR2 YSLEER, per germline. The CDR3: CASSQLFTGGITDTQYF. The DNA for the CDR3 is TGCGCCAGCAGCCAACTATTCACAGGGGGCATTACAGATACGCAGTATTTT.

CDR3 nucleotides: TGTGCCAGCAGCTCCAGGGCGTCTGGCTACACCTTC. This encodes CASSSRASGYTF. This rearrangement joins TRBV11-2 to TRBJ1-2; D is possibly TRBD1 (5 bases). This CDR3 has 12 residues. The germline CDR1 and CDR2 sequences are SGHAT and FQNNGV. V gave up 4 bases and J gave up 7 bases, with 10 bases separating them.

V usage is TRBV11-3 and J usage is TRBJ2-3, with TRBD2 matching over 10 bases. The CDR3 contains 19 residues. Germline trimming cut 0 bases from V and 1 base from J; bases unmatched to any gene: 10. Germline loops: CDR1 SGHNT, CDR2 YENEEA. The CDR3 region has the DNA TGTGCCAGCAGCTTAGAATACGGGAGTAGCGGGGGGCGCACAGATACGCAGTATTTT. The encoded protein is CASSLEYGSSGGRTDTQYF.

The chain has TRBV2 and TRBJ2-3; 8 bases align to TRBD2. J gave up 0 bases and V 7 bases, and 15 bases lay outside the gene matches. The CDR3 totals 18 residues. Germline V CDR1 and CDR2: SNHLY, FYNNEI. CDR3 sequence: CASKQQRGRTSSTDTQYF. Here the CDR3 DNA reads TGTGCCAGCAAGCAACAGCGGGGGCGAACCTCTAGCACAGATACGCAGTATTTT.

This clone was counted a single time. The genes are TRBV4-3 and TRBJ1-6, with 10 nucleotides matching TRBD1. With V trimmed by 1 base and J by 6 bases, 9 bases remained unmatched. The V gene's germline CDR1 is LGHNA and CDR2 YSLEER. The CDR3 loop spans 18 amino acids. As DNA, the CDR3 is TGCGCCAGCAGCCAAGCTAATCCGGGACAGGGGTTTAATTCACCCCTCCACTTT. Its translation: CASSQANPGQGFNSPLHF.

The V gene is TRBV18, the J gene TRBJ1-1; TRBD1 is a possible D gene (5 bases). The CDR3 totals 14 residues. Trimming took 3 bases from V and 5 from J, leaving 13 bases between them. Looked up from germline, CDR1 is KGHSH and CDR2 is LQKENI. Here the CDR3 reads CASSPGGGDTEAFF. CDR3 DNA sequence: TGTGCCAGCTCACCGGGGGGGGGTGATACTGAAGCTTTCTTT.

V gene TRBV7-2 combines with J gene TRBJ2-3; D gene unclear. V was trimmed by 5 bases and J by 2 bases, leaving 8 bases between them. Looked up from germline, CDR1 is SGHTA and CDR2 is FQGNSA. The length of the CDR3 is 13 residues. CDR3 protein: CASSIVVTDTQYF. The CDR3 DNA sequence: TGTGCCAGCAGCATAGTTGTCACAGATACGCAGTATTTT.

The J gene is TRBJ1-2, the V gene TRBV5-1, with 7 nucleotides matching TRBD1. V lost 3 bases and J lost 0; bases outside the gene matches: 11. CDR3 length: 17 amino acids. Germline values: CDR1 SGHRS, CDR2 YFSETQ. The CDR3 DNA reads TGCGCCAGCAGCTCCGGGGGGACAGCGCCAACTAACTATGGCTACACCTTC. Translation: CASSSGGTAPTNYGYTF.

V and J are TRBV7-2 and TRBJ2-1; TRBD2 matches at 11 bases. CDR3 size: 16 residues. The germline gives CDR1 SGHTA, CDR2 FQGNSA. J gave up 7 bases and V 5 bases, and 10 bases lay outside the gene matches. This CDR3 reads CASSAAGVAGGNEQFF. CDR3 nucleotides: TGTGCCAGCAGCGCAGCCGGAGTAGCGGGGGGGAATGAGCAGTTCTTC.

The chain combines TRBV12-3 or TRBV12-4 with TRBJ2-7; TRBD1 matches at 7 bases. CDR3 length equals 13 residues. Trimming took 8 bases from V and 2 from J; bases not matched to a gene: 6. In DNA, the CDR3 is TGTGCCAGCGGTAGGGACAGAGCCTACGAGCAGTACTTC. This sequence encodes CASGRDRAYEQYF.

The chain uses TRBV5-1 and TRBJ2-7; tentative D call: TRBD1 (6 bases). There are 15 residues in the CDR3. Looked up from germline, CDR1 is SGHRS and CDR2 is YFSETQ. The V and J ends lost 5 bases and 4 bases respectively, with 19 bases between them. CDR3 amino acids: CASRREQGNMYEQYF. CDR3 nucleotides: TGCGCCAGCAGGAGGGAACAGGGTAATATGTACGAGCAGTACTTC.